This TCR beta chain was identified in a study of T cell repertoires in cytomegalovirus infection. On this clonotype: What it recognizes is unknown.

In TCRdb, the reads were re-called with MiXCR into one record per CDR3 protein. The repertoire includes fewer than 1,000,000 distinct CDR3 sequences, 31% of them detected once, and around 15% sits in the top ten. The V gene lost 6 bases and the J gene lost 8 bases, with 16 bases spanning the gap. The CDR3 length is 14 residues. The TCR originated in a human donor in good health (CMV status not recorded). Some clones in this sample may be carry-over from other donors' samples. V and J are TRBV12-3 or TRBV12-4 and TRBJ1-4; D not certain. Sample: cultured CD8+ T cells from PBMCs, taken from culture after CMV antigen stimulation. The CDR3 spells CASRLARRKEKLFF. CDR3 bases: TGTGCCAGCAGACTTGCGCGACGGAAGGAAAAACTGTTTTTT.